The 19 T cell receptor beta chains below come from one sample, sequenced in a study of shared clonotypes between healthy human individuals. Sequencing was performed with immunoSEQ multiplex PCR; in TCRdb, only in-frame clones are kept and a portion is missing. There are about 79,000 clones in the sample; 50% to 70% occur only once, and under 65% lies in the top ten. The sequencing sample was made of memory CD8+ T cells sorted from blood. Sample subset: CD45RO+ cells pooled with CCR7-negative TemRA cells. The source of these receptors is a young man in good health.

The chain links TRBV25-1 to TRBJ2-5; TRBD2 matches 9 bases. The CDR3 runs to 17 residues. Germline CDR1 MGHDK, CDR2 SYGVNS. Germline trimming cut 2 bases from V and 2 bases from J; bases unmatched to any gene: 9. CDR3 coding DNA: TGTGCCAGCAGTGAAACGATGGCTAGCGGGAAACAAGAGACCCAGTACTTC. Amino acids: CASSETMASGKQETQYF.

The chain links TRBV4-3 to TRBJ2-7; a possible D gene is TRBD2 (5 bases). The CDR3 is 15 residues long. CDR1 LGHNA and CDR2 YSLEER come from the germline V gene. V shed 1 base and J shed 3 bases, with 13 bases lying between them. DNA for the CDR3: TGCGCCAGCAGCCAAGCAAGCGGAGGCCTCTACGAGCAGTACTTC. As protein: CASSQASGGLYEQYF.

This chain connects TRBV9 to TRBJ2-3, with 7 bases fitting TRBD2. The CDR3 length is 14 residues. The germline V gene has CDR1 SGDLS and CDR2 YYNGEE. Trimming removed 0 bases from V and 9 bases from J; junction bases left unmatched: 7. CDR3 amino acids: CASSVVAGRETQYF. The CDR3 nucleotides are TGTGCCAGCAGCGTAGTAGCGGGTCGGGAAACGCAGTATTTT.

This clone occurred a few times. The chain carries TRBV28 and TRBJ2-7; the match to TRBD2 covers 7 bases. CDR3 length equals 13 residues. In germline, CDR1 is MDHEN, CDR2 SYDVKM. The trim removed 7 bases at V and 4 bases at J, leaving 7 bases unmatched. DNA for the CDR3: TGTGCCAGCACGGGCCTAGCGGCATACGAGCAGTACTTC. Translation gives CASTGLAAYEQYF.

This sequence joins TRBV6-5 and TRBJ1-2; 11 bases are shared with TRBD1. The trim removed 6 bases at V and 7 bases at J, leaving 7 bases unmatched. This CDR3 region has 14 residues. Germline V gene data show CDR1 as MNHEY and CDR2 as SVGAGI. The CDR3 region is CASRGQGGLSGYTF. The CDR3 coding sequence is TGTGCCAGCAGGGGACAGGGGGGCCTTAGTGGCTACACCTTC.

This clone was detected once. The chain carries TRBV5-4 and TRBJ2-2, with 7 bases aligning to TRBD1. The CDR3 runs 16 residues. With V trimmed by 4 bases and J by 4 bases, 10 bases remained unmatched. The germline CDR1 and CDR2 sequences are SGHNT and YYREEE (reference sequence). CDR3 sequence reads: CASSPPGQIFTGELFF. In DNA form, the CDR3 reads TGTGCCAGCAGCCCACCGGGACAGATATTCACCGGGGAGCTGTTTTTT. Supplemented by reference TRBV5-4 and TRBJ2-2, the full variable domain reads ETGVTQSPTHLIKTRGQQVTLRCSSQSGHNTVSWYQQALGQGPQFIFQYYREEENGRGNFPPRFSGLQFPNYSSELNVNALELDDSALYLCASSPPGQIFTGELFFGEGSRLTVL.

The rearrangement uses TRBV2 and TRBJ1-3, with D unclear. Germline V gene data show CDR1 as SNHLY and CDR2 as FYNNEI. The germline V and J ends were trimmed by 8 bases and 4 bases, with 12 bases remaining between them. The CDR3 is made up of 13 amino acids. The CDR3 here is CASEPRMGNTIYF. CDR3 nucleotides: TGTGCCAGCGAGCCCCGAATGGGAAACACCATATATTTT.

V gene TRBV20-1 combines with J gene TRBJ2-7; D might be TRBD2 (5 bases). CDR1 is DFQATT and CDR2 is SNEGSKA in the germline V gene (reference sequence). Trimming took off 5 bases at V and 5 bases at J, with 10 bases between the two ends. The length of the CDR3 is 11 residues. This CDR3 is CSAGELHEQYF. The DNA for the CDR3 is TGCAGTGCTGGGGAGCTCCACGAGCAGTACTTC.

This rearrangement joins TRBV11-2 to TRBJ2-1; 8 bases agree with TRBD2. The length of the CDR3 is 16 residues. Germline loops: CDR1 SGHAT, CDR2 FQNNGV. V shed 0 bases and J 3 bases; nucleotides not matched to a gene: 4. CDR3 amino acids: CASSLETSEFYNEQFF. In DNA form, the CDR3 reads TGTGCCAGCAGCTTAGAGACTAGCGAGTTCTACAATGAGCAGTTCTTC.

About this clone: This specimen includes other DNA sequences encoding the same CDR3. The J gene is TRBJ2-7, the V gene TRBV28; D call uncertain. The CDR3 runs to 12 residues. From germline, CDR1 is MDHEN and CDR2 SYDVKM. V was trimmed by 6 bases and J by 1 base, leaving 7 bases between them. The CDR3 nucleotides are TGTGCCAGCAGCGGTTTTTCCTACGAGCAGTACTTC. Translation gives CASSGFSYEQYF.

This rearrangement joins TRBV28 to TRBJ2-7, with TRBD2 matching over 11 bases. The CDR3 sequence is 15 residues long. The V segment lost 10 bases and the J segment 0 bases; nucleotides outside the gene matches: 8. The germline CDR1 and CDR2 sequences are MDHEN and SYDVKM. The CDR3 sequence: CAIGLAGSNSYEQYF. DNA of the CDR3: TGTGCCATCGGACTAGCGGGTTCAAACTCCTACGAGCAGTACTTC.

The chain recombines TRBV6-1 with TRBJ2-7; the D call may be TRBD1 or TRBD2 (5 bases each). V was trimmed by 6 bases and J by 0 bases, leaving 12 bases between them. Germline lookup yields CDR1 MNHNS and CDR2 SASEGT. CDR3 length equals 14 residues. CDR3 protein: CASSRDATSYEQYF. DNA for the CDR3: TGTGCCAGCAGCCGGGACGCAACCTCCTACGAGCAGTACTTC.

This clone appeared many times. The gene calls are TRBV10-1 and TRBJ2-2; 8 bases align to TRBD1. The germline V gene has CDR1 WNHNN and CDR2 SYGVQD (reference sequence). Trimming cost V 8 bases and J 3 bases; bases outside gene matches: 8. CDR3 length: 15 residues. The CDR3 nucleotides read TGCGCCAGCGGGGAGGACAGGGATTACACCGGGGAGCTGTTTTTT. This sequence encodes CASGEDRDYTGELFF.

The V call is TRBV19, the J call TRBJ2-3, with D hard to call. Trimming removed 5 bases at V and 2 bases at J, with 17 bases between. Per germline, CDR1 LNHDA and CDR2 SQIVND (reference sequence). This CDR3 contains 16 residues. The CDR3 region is CASSSYRTQTTDTQYF. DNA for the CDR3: TGTGCCAGTAGTTCCTATCGCACACAGACCACAGATACGCAGTATTTT. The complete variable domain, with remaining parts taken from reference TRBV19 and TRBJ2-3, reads DGGITQSPKYLFRKEGQNVTLSCEQNLNHDAMYWYRQDPGQGLRLIYYSQIVNDFQKGDIAEGYSVSREKKESFPLTVTSAQKNPTAFYLCASSSYRTQTTDTQYFGPGTRLTVL.

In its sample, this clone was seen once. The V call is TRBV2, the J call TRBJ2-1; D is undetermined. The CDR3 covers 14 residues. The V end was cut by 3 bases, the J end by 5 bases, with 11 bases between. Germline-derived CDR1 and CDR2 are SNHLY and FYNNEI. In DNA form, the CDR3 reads TGTGCCAGCAGTGAGGTCGGATACGACAATGAGCAGTTCTTC. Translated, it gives CASSEVGYDNEQFF.

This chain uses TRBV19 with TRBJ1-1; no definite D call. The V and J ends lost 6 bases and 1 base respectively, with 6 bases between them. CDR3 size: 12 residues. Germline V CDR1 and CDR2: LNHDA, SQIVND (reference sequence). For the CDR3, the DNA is TGTGCCAGTAGGGACGGGAACACTGAAGCTTTCTTT. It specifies CASRDGNTEAFF.

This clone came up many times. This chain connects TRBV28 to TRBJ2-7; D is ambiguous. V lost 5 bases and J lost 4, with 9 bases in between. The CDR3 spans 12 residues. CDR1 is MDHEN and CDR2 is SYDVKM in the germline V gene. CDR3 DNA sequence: TGTGCCAGCAGTCATATGGATTACGAGCAGTACTTC. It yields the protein CASSHMDYEQYF.

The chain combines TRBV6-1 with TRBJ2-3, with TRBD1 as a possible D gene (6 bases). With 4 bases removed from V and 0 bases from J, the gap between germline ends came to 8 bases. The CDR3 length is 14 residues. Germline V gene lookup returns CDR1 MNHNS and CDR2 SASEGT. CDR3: CASSAGTSTDTQYF. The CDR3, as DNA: TGTGCCAGCAGTGCGGGGACAAGCACAGATACGCAGTATTTT.

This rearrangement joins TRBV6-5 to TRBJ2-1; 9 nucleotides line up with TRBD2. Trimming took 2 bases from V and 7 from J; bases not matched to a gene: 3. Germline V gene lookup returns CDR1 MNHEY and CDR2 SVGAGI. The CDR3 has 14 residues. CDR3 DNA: TGTGCCAGCAGTTACCTAGCGGGACCGAATGAGCAGTTCTTC. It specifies CASSYLAGPNEQFF.